The 30 T cell receptor beta chains presented below share a single source sample, sequenced in a study of long-term antiretroviral therapy in people with HIV. Researchers ran immunoSEQ v3.0 at survey level. Generated by immunoSEQ multiplex PCR, the TCRdb table keeps only in-frame clones and is missing some. The table includes 30,000 to 35,000 clones, 94% detected once. The sequenced sample was unsorted PBMCs, obtained more than 5 years after starting antiretroviral therapy. The receptors come from a woman in her forties or fifties with HIV.

This chain links TRBV11-3 with TRBJ1-4; tentative D call: TRBD1 (5 bases). CDR1 SGHNT and CDR2 YENEEA come from the germline V gene. This CDR3 contains 14 residues. Trimming stripped 3 bases from V and 14 bases from J, with 19 bases between. The CDR3, as DNA: TGTGCCAGCAGCTTGACAGCCTCCACCGGGACCCTGTTTTTT. Translating it yields CASSLTASTGTLFF. Supplemented by reference TRBV11-3 and TRBJ1-4, the full variable domain reads EAGVVQSPRYKIIEKKQPVAFWCNPISGHNTLYWYLQNLGQGPELLIRYENEEAVDDSQLPKDRFSAERLKGVDSTLKIQPAELGDSAVYLCASSLTASTGTLFFGSGTQLSVL.

This rearrangement joins TRBV9 to TRBJ1-4; possible D gene TRBD1, 6 bases. CDR3 length equals 15 residues. Between the trimmed V and J ends, which lost 1 base and 2 bases, there was a span of 9 bases. Per germline, CDR1 SGDLS and CDR2 YYNGEE. This chain's CDR3 is CASSVQDSTNEKLFF. The CDR3 DNA is TGTGCCAGCAGCGTACAGGACAGTACTAATGAAAAACTGTTTTTT.

This chain joins TRBV5-1 and TRBJ2-2; D uncertain. V lost 0 bases, J lost 0 bases, and 9 bases lay in between. CDR1 is SGHRS and CDR2 is YFSETQ in the germline V gene. The CDR3 covers 16 residues. The chain's CDR3 is CASSLGPITNTGELFF. Here the CDR3 DNA reads TGCGCCAGCAGCTTGGGACCCATTACGAACACCGGGGAGCTGTTTTTT.

This chain connects TRBV5-4 to TRBJ1-1, with D hard to call. Germline lookup yields CDR1 SGHNT and CDR2 YYREEE (reference sequence). V lost 2 bases and J 3 bases, leaving 11 bases between the germline ends. This CDR3 is built from 14 residues. The CDR3 sequence: CASSFDIPDTEAFF. The CDR3 DNA is TGTGCCAGCAGCTTTGACATCCCAGACACTGAAGCTTTCTTT.

This chain joins TRBV7-6 and TRBJ2-5; possibly TRBD1 for D (6 bases). V lost 2 bases, J lost 2 bases, and 15 bases lay in between. This CDR3 region has 16 residues. In germline, CDR1 is SGHVS, CDR2 FNYEAQ. CDR3 bases: TGTGCCAGCAGCTTAATCTCAGGGGCAGGACAAGAGACCCAGTACTTC. Its protein product is CASSLISGAGQETQYF.

The genes are TRBV9 and TRBJ1-3; D is ambiguous. CDR1 is SGDLS, CDR2 YYNGEE, per germline. The CDR3 contains 15 residues. Trimming cost V 0 bases and J 0 bases, with 7 bases left between them. CDR3 coding DNA: TGTGCCAGCAGCGTAGACGGAATCTCTGGAAACACCATATATTTT. This gives the protein CASSVDGISGNTIYF.

The chain employs TRBV5-4 and TRBJ2-5; 8 bases are shared with TRBD2. With V trimmed by 0 bases and J by 2 bases, 6 bases remained unmatched. CDR1 and CDR2 from the germline V gene are SGHNT and YYREEE (reference sequence). There are 16 residues in the CDR3. CDR3 bases: TGTGCCAGCAGCTTGGGACCCGGGGGGGTACAAGAGACCCAGTACTTC. Protein sequence: CASSLGPGGVQETQYF.

V gene TRBV28 combines with J gene TRBJ1-1; no clear D. The germline V gene encodes CDR1 MDHEN and CDR2 SYDVKM. Between the trimmed V and J ends, which lost 5 bases and 5 bases, there was a span of 9 bases. The CDR3 is 12 amino acids. The CDR3 nucleotides read TGTGCCAGCAGTCCCCCTAGAACTGAAGCTTTCTTT. It translates to CASSPPRTEAFF.

The chain links TRBV7-3 to TRBJ2-3, with TRBD2 matching 13 bases. The V and J ends lost 4 bases and 4 bases, in that order; junction bases with no gene match: 8. Germline CDR1 reads SGHTA; CDR2 reads FQGTGA. This CDR3 spans 17 amino acids. The chain's CDR3 is CASSSGLAGPHPDTQYF. The CDR3 DNA reads TGTGCCAGCAGCTCGGGACTAGCGGGGCCCCACCCAGATACGCAGTATTTT.

V and J are TRBV7-8 and TRBJ1-5; D gene ambiguous. The CDR3 contains 13 residues. The V gene's germline CDR1 is SGHVS and CDR2 FQNEAQ. Trimming took off 1 base at V and 6 bases at J, with 7 bases between the two ends. CDR3 protein: CASSLDRSQPQHF. The CDR3 DNA is TGTGCCAGCAGCTTAGACCGAAGTCAGCCCCAGCATTTT.

The V and J genes are TRBV5-1 and TRBJ1-1; the D is unclear. There are 15 residues in the CDR3. V lost 1 base and J lost 0, with 10 bases in between. CDR1 is SGHRS, CDR2 YFSETQ, per germline. The CDR3 sequence: CASSLTREVNTEAFF. The DNA for the CDR3 is TGCGCCAGCAGCTTGACTCGGGAGGTGAACACTGAAGCTTTCTTT.

The chain joins TRBV2 to TRBJ1-3; D ambiguous. Trimming removed 4 bases from V and 2 bases from J, with 0 bases in between. Germline assignment: CDR1 SNHLY and CDR2 FYNNEI. This CDR3 comprises 11 residues. The CDR3 here is CASSAGNTIYF. Here the CDR3 DNA reads TGTGCCAGCAGTGCTGGAAACACCATATATTTT.

This clone was seen only a few times. V is TRBV27 and J is TRBJ1-6; D remains ambiguous. The germline gives CDR1 MNHEY, CDR2 SMNVEV (reference sequence). Trimming removed 8 bases from V and 9 bases from J, with 14 bases in between. The CDR3 length is 13 residues. In DNA, the CDR3 is TGTGCCAGCGGAGAGGCGCGGGGTTCACCCCTCCACTTT. Its protein product is CASGEARGSPLHF.

The genes are TRBV7-9 and TRBJ2-5; D assignment may be TRBD1 or TRBD2 (5 bases each). Trimming removed 5 bases from V and 1 base from J, with 11 bases in between. The CDR3 extends over 14 amino acids. The germline gives CDR1 SEHNR, CDR2 FQNEAQ (reference sequence). CDR3 amino acids: CASSPRDGQETQYF. The DNA of the CDR3 is TGTGCCAGCAGCCCCCGGGACGGCCAAGAGACCCAGTACTTC.

This sequence joins TRBV10-3 and TRBJ1-5, with D unclear. Germline loops: CDR1 ENHRY, CDR2 SYGVKD. This CDR3 is built from 16 residues. Trimming removed 2 bases from V and 0 bases from J, with 11 bases in between. The CDR3: CAISENSQLSNQPQHF. CDR3 DNA sequence: TGTGCCATCAGTGAGAACAGTCAACTTAGCAATCAGCCCCAGCATTTT.

This rearrangement joins TRBV19 to TRBJ2-7; 9 positions agree with TRBD1. CDR1 LNHDA and CDR2 SQIVND come from the germline V gene (reference sequence). The CDR3 runs 15 residues. With V trimmed by 5 bases and J by 4 bases, 9 bases remained unmatched. The CDR3 sequence: CASSERGTGTYEQYF. CDR3 nucleotide sequence: TGTGCCAGTAGTGAACGGGGGACAGGGACATACGAGCAGTACTTC.

The sample holds one count of this clone. The chain is built from TRBV5-1 and TRBJ2-1; the D is unclear. This CDR3 comprises 14 residues. Germline values: CDR1 SGHRS, CDR2 YFSETQ. V dropped 0 bases and J dropped 8 bases, with 12 bases sitting between them. CDR3 residues: CASSLDTPVDEQFF. The CDR3 region has the DNA TGCGCCAGCAGCTTGGACACCCCCGTCGATGAGCAGTTCTTC.

The V gene is TRBV2, the J gene TRBJ2-5; 12 positions agree with TRBD2. V was pared by 6 bases and J by 5 bases, with 7 bases of the junction left unmatched. The CDR3 runs 15 residues. From germline, CDR1 is SNHLY and CDR2 FYNNEI. The CDR3 DNA reads TGTGCCAGCAGCACTAGCGGGGGGCCGTCTGAGACCCAGTACTTC. The encoded protein is CASSTSGGPSETQYF.

This clone appeared a single time. The V call is TRBV5-4, the J call TRBJ2-1; either TRBD1 or TRBD2 may fit D (6 bases each). With 7 bases removed from V and 8 bases from J, the gap between germline ends came to 25 bases. Germline assignment: CDR1 SGHNT and CDR2 YYREEE (reference sequence). The CDR3 covers 16 residues. The CDR3 bases are TGTGCCAGCCGGGAAGGGGGGCAGGGTTTCGGACATGAGCAGTTCTTC. It encodes CASREGGQGFGHEQFF.

As for this clone: A junction end diverges from the germline sequence, so it may reflect a read error. The chain carries TRBV30 and TRBJ1-6; 9 nucleotides agree with TRBD1. Germline V gene lookup returns CDR1 GTSNPN and CDR2 SVGIG (reference sequence). CDR3 size: 13 residues. CDR3 loop: CAWTGTGLSGPRF. The CDR3 region has the DNA TGTGCCTGGACCGGGACAGGGCTCTCGGGTCCGAGGTTT.

The chain recombines TRBV18 with TRBJ1-1, with D perhaps matching TRBD1 (6 bases). Between the trimmed V and J ends, which lost 3 bases and 3 bases, there was a span of 11 bases. This CDR3 contains 14 residues. Germline V CDR1 and CDR2: KGHSH, LQKENI. This CDR3 reads CASSPQGIDTEAFF. The CDR3 DNA is TGTGCCAGCTCACCGCAGGGGATCGACACTGAAGCTTTCTTT.

The chain joins TRBV9 to TRBJ1-6, with 8 positions matching TRBD1. The CDR3 loop spans 18 amino acids. V trimming: 4 bases; J trimming: 0 bases; junction bases outside the gene matches: 9. Germline CDR1 reads SGDLS; CDR2 reads YYNGEE. The CDR3 DNA reads as TGTGCCAGCAGCTCCCGACAGGGGCCAAGCTCCTATAATTCACCCCTCCACTTT. Its protein product is CASSSRQGPSSYNSPLHF.

In DNA form, the CDR3 reads TGCGCCAGCAGCTTGGATCGGATAGCGGGAGGAGATACGCAGTATTTT. It codes for CASSLDRIAGGDTQYF. This rearrangement joins TRBV5-1 to TRBJ2-3; TRBD2 aligns across 10 bases. The junction had 6 bases not matched to a gene; V was cut back by 0 bases and J by 5 bases. The CDR3 consists of 16 residues. Germline CDR1 is SGHRS and CDR2 is YFSETQ.

The V gene is TRBV9, the J gene TRBJ1-3; D not resolved. Germline assignment: CDR1 SGDLS and CDR2 YYNGEE. This CDR3 is 15 amino acids long. V lost 0 bases, J lost 0 bases, and 7 bases lay in between. The CDR3 bases are TGTGCCAGCAGCGTAGCCCCCGGCTCTGGAAACACCATATATTTT. Translated, it gives CASSVAPGSGNTIYF.

The V and J genes are TRBV11-2 and TRBJ2-5; no clear D gene. Germline V gene lookup returns CDR1 SGHAT and CDR2 FQNNGV. The V end lost 5 bases, the J end lost 5 bases, and 6 bases lay between the germline ends. The CDR3 loop spans 11 amino acids. The CDR3 protein is CASSPSETQYF. DNA for the CDR3: TGTGCCAGCAGCCCTAGTGAGACCCAGTACTTC. Full variable domain (outside the CDR3, taken from reference TRBV11-2 and TRBJ2-5): EAGVAQSPRYKIIEKRQSVAFWCNPISGHATLYWYQQILGQGPKLLIQFQNNGVVDDSQLPKDRFSAERLKGVDSTLKIQPAKLEDSAVYLCASSPSETQYFGPGTRLLVL.

There are a few counts of this clone. The chain employs TRBV12-5 and TRBJ1-3; D not certain. V lost 3 bases to trimming and J lost 4 bases, with 4 bases between them. The CDR3 loop spans 12 amino acids. The V gene's germline CDR1 is LGHNT and CDR2 FRNRAP. Here the CDR3 reads CASGLSGNTIYF. CDR3 in DNA: TGTGCTAGTGGTTTATCCGGAAACACCATATATTTT.

The chain couples TRBV29-1 to TRBJ1-5, with 7 positions matching TRBD1. In germline, CDR1 is SQVTM, CDR2 ANQGSEA. This CDR3 region has 14 residues. V was clipped by 7 bases and J by 0 bases; unmatched bases: 6. The CDR3 DNA follows: TGCAGCGCTTCGACAGGGTATAGCAATCAGCCCCAGCATTTT. This translates into CSASTGYSNQPQHF. Looking up the rest from reference TRBV29-1 and TRBJ1-5 gives the full variable domain: SAVISQKPSRDICQRGTSLTIQCQVDSQVTMMFWYRQQPGQSLTLIATANQGSEATYESGFVIDKFPISRPNLTFSTLTVSNMSPEDSSIYLCSASTGYSNQPQHFGDGTRLSIL.

The chain links TRBV21-1 to TRBJ1-2; TRBD1, the D gene given by the table, was not confirmed from the DNA. TRBV21-1 corresponds to a pseudogene. CDR3 size: 10 residues. The CDR3 nucleotides read TGTGCCACCCGACAGGGTGGCTACACCTTC. This encodes CATRQGGYTF.

The rearrangement uses TRBV6-4 and TRBJ2-2; the match to TRBD1 covers 7 bases. The length of the CDR3 is 18 residues. Germline CDR1 MRHNA, CDR2 SNTAGT. Trimming took 10 bases from V and 6 from J; bases not matched to a gene: 23. CDR3 region: CATSLPHLLYRGPGELFF. CDR3 sequence (DNA): TGTGCCACCTCACTACCCCACCTCCTCTACAGGGGCCCCGGGGAGCTGTTTTTT.

The chain is built from TRBV29-1 and TRBJ1-4, with a weak D call TRBD1 (5 bases). The CDR3 sequence is 14 residues long. V was clipped by 5 bases and J by 2 bases, with 12 bases between them. CDR1 and CDR2 (germline): SQVTM, ANQGSEA. CDR3 sequence: CSVQAGFTNEKLFF. As DNA, the CDR3 is TGCAGCGTTCAGGCAGGGTTTACTAATGAAAAACTGTTTTTT.